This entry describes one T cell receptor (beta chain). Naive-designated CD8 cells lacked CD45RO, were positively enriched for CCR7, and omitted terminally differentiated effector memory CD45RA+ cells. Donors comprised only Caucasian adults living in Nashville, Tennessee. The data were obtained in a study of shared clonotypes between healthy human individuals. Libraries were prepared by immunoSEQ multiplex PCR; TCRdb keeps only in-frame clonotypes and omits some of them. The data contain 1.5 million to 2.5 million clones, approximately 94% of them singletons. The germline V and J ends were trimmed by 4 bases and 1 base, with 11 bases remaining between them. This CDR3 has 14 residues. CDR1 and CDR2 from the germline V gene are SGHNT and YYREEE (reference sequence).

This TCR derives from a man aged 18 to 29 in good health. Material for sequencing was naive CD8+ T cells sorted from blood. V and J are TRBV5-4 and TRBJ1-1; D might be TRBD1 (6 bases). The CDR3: CASSDPTGNTEAFF. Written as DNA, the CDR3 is TGTGCCAGCAGCGACCCGACAGGGAACACTGAAGCTTTCTTT.